The entry below gives a single T cell receptor beta chain sequence along with its context. Its antigen remains unknown. Some clones are missing from TCRdb's copy, which holds only in-frame ones; the method was immunoSEQ multiplex PCR. The repertoire holds roughly 1,800,000 clones, with 85% to 95% as singletons. The record originates from a study of shared clonotypes between healthy human individuals. Study-wide findings and caveats: Among the subsets, naive ones generally showed larger estimated richness than memory ones.

CD8 cells classed as naive were CD45RO-negative and positively selected for CCR7, excluding terminally differentiated effector memory CD45RA+ cells. J gave up 5 bases and V 1 base, and 7 bases lay outside the gene matches. The CDR3 consists of 16 residues. The V gene's germline CDR1 is LNHDA and CDR2 SQIVND (reference sequence). The sequenced sample consisted of naive CD8+ T cells sorted from blood. V gene TRBV19 combines with J gene TRBJ2-5, with 10 bases that match TRBD1. This TCR was sampled from a man younger than 30 in good health. The CDR3 spells CASSIGQTGGVETQYF. DNA of the CDR3: TGTGCCAGTAGTATAGGGCAGACAGGGGGCGTCGAGACCCAGTACTTC.